This T cell receptor beta chain emerged from a study of blood T cell repertoires in COVID-19. Study details: From T cells, B-cell-depleted T cells, or PBMCs came the material, which was cDNA or gDNA.

The CDR3 runs 15 residues. The germline gives CDR1 LNHDA, CDR2 SQIVND (reference sequence). Unmatched junction bases numbered 10, after V lost 6 bases and J lost 5 bases. The method was immunoSEQ multiplex PCR; TCRdb's version includes in-frame clones alone and lacks a portion of them. The top ten hold 1.3% of the sample, which has approximately 240,000 clones, 83% seen once. This chain connects TRBV19 to TRBJ2-1, with 7 bases matching TRBD1. The sample comprised peripheral blood. The receptor's source is a woman aged 30 to 39 with COVID-19, enrolled during active disease. In DNA form, the CDR3 reads TGTGCCAGTAGGGGAAACAGGGGAATGGACAATGAGCAGTTCTTC. Translated: CASRGNRGMDNEQFF. Filled out from reference TRBV19 and TRBJ2-1, the complete variable domain reads DGGITQSPKYLFRKEGQNVTLSCEQNLNHDAMYWYRQDPGQGLRLIYYSQIVNDFQKGDIAEGYSVSREKKESFPLTVTSAQKNPTAFYLCASRGNRGMDNEQFFGPGTRLTVL.